This T cell receptor beta chain was documented in a study of T cells after yellow fever vaccination. The CDR3 runs to 16 residues. The junction had 6 bases not matched to a gene; V was cut back by 0 bases and J by 3 bases. CDR1 MNHEY and CDR2 SVGEGT come from the germline V gene. TCRdb ran MiXCR on the 5' RACE reads and lists one entry per CDR3 protein. The data show around 600,000 distinct CDR3 sequences, 12% seen once. This clonotype has just a few counts. The clonotype was recovered from a man aged 30 to 45 who received the YFV17D yellow fever vaccine. Sequenced material: PBMCs, taken on the day of the yellow fever booster vaccination. The chain carries TRBV6-2 or TRBV6-3 and TRBJ2-7; TRBD2 matches 9 bases. CDR3 DNA: TGTGCCAGCAGTTACTCGCGGCGGGAGGGCCTCTACGAGCAGTACTTC. Protein: CASSYSRREGLYEQYF.